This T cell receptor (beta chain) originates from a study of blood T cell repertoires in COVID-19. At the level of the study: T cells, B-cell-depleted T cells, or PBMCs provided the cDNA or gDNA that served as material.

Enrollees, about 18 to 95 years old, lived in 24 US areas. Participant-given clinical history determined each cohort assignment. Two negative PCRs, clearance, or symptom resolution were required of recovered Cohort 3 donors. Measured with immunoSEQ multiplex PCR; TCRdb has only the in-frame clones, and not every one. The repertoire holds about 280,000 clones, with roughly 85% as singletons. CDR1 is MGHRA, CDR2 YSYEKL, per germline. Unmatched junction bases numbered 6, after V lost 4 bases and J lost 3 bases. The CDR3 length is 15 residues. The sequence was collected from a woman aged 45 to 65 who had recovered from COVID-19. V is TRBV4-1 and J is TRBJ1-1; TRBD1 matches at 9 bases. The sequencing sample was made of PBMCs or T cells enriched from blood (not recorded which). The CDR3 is CASSRPQGADTEAFF. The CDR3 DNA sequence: TGCGCCAGCAGCCGCCCACAGGGGGCTGACACTGAAGCTTTCTTT.